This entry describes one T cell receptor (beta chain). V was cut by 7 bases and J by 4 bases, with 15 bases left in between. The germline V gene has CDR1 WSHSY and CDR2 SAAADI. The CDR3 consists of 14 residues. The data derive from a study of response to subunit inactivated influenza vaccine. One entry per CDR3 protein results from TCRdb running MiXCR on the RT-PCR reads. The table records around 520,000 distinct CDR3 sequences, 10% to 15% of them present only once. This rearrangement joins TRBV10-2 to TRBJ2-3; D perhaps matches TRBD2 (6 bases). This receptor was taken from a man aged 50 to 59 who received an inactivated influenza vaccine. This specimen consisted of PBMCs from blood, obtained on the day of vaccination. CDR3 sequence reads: CASTPGTEADTQYF. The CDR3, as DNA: TGCGCCAGCACACCCGGGACTGAGGCAGATACGCAGTATTTT.